The rows below give T cell receptor beta chains drawn from one sample of a study of CD8 T cells in Susac syndrome. One entry per CDR3 protein results from TCRdb running MiXCR on the immunoSEQ multiplex PCR reads. The profile shows around 300,000 distinct CDR3 sequences, roughly 94% of them singletons. The specimen was CD4+ T cells from PBMCs. Receptors were obtained from a human donor with multiple sclerosis. Both conserved end residues are part of each CDR3. A D gene is named only where the DNA matches it firmly. Clone size is not always given. Where it is, it says once, few, many or a class for expanded clones.

d_call j_call cdr3_length v_call clone_size cdr3_nt cdr3_aa
. TRBJ2-7 14 TRBV7-2 . TGTGCCAGCAGCTCCGCGGACACCACCTACGAGCAGTACTTC CASSSADTTYEQYF
TRBD2 TRBJ2-1 15 TRBV20-1 . TGCAGTGCTAGAGATCCACTAGCGGCCTACAATGAGCAGTTCTTC CSARDPLAAYNEQFF
TRBD1 TRBJ2-7 15 TRBV19 once TGTGCCAGTAGTACCGGGACAGCCGGGGACTACGAGCAGTACTTC CASSTGTAGDYEQYF
TRBD1 TRBJ1-5 14 TRBV6-1 once TGTGCCAGCAGTGCAAGACAGGGTAATCAGCCCCAGCATTTT CASSARQGNQPQHF
. TRBJ2-6 17 TRBV4-1 . TGCGCCAGCAGCCCCGGGACTGGACTCTCTGGGGCCAACGTCCTGACTTTC CASSPGTGLSGANVLTF
. TRBJ2-1 15 TRBV3-1 . TGTGCCAGCAGCCAGGGACCGGGACCCCACAATGAGCAGTTCTTC CASSQGPGPHNEQFF
. TRBJ1-1 17 TRBV6-5 once TGTGCCAGCAGTTCGGCCAGGCGGGGGCGAAGAGCAAGTGAAGCTTTCTTT CASSSARRGRRASEAFF
TRBD1 TRBJ2-2 13 TRBV29-1 . TGCAGCGTCAAGGGGGCTGGGACCGGGGAGCTGTTTTTT CSVKGAGTGELFF
. TRBJ2-5 13 TRBV2 . TGTGCCAGCAGTGACGGTGAGATAGAGACCCAGTACTTC CASSDGEIETQYF
. TRBJ1-5 14 TRBV5-6 . TGTGCCAGCAGCGCACGGACGCGCGATCAGCCCCAGCATTTT CASSARTRDQPQHF
. TRBJ1-1 12 TRBV27 . TGTGCCAGCAGTTTCCGGGGAGGTGAAGCTTTCTTT CASSFRGGEAFF
TRBD2 TRBJ2-3 15 TRBV19 once TGTGCCAGCAGCGGACTAGCGGTCACCACAGATACGCAGTATTTT CASSGLAVTTDTQYF
. TRBJ2-2 14 TRBV5-4 . TGTGCCAGCAGCTTGGGCGGGGCGGTAGGGGAGCTGTTTTTT CASSLGGAVGELFF
. TRBJ1-4 13 TRBV4-2 . TGTGCCAGCAGCCAAGATCGGGGGGAAAAACTGTTTTTT CASSQDRGEKLFF
. TRBJ2-5 13 TRBV6-1 . TGTGCCAGCAGTGAAATACCTCAAGAGACCCAGTACTTC CASSEIPQETQYF
TRBD1 TRBJ1-5 16 TRBV7-6 . TGTGCCAGCAGCCCGGACAGGGCGGGTAGCAATCAGCCCCAGCATTTT CASSPDRAGSNQPQHF
. TRBJ2-1 14 TRBV7-9 . TGTGCCAGCAGCATCACAAGCTCCTACAATGAGCAGTTCTTC CASSITSSYNEQFF
TRBD1 TRBJ1-3 15 TRBV9 . TGTGCCAGCAGCGTAGACGACAGGGGGGGAAACACCATATATTTT CASSVDDRGGNTIYF
. TRBJ2-5 15 TRBV7-9 . TGTGCCAGCACCATGGGGGCGGGGAACCAAGAGACCCAGTACTTC CASTMGAGNQETQYF
. TRBJ2-7 13 TRBV19 . TGTGCCAGTAGTTCTCTTGACATCTACGAGCAGTACTTC CASSSLDIYEQYF